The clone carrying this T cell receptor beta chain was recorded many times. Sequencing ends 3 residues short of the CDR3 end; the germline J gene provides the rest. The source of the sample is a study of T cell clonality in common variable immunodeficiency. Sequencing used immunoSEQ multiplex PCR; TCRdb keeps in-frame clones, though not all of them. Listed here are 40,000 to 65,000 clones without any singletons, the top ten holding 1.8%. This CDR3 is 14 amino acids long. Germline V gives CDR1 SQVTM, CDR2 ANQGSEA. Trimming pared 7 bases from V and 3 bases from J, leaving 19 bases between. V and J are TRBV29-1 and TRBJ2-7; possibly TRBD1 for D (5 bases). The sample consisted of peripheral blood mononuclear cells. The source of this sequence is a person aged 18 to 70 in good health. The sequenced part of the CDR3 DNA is TGCAGCGCCACCCAGGGTGTAGATTTCTACGAG. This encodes CSATQGVDFYE. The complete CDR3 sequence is CSATQGVDFYEQYF.